A selection of T cell receptor beta chains follows, all from one sample in a study of CD8 T cells in ankylosing spondylitis. Each CDR3 protein gets one entry after TCRdb re-called the 5' RACE reads with MiXCR. The sample has 250,000 to 300,000 distinct CDR3 sequences; around 18% are singletons. Sample: blood, either unsorted or a sorted T cell fraction (not recorded which). Receptor source: a male donor with ankylosing spondylitis or in good health (not recorded which). CDR3s leave out the opening cysteine and the closing phenylalanine or tryptophan. The order of the fields is CDR3 length, V gene, CDR3 protein.

11 | TRBV5-1 | ASSSSTGYGYT
13 | TRBV11-2 | ASSFGTLGGETQY
11 | TRBV20-1 | SARVREGSPLH
11 | TRBV9 | ASSVGVTGELF
14 | TRBV25-1 | ASSLGGTWSTDTQY
13 | TRBV11-3 | ASSLEGGTNNEQF
15 | TRBV3-1 | ASSQAGTGIMNTEAF
14 | TRBV2 | ASSEGDRSGTGELF
15 | TRBV11-1 | ASSLVGSGLLGSEQF
13 | TRBV5-1 | ASSQGNSGANVLT
8 | TRBV29-1 | SVGSAEQF
10 | TRBV12-3/TRBV12-4 | ASTRAGSPLH
15 | TRBV5-6 | ASSAGLAGVWADTQY
12 | TRBV12-3/TRBV12-4 | ASRPQGSGNTIY
13 | TRBV21-1 | ASSNGLADYNEQF
16 | TRBV5-1 | ASSLAVRSAGGRDTQY
12 | TRBV20-1 | SAPLRQTNEKLF
13 | TRBV3-1 | ASSPTVGDGQPQH
13 | TRBV5-1 | ASSLGASGVNEQF
11 | TRBV14 | ASRLGTSHEQF
10 | TRBV5-6 | ASSFRSGGYT
12 | TRBV12-3/TRBV12-4 | ASRFRGLGYGYT
12 | TRBV12-3/TRBV12-4 | ASSVGRGGYGYT
14 | TRBV5-1 | ASSVDGGVPNTEAF
15 | TRBV9 | ASSVAGTSGGTDTQY
10 | TRBV5-1 | ASSLGKETQY
13 | TRBV5-1 | ASRRAAFPGETQY
15 | TRBV20-1 | SAEPPFSGRAPDTQY
13 | TRBV5-1 | ASSGLAVGTRELF
12 | TRBV6-5 | ASSYGTSEETQY
13 | TRBV7-2 | ASSLEGQGNEKLF
12 | TRBV3-1 | ASRSGAQGETQY
10 | TRBV20-1 | SATDYLYGYT
9 | TRBV12-3/TRBV12-4 | ASSLGVEAF
13 | TRBV7-8 | ASSSTSGGAGELF